Below are 31 T cell receptor beta chains sequenced from a single sample in a study of T cells expressing NK-cell markers. TCRdb reworked the 5' RACE reads into one entry per CDR3 protein, no DNA. This repertoire includes about 370,000 distinct CDR3 sequences. Input material: blood T cells: a sorted CD56 or NKG2C T cell subset, CD4+ or CD8+ T cells, or bulk PBMC T cells (not recorded which). All receptors come from a woman aged 50 to 65 in good health.

The V gene is TRBV7-9, the J gene TRBJ1-4; TCRdb's assignment of TRBD1 cannot be checked, as there is no DNA. CDR3 length: 15 residues. Germline CDR1 is SEHNR and CDR2 is FQNEAQ (reference sequence). The CDR3 spells CASSIPGALNEKLFF.

This chain's CDR3 is CASRREHYGYTF. The chain joins TRBV12-3 or TRBV12-4 to TRBJ1-2; there is no DNA to check the TCRdb D call of TRBD1. The CDR3 covers 12 residues.

The chain is built from TRBV12-3 or TRBV12-4 and TRBJ2-5; TCRdb indicates TRBD1, and absent DNA this call remains unverified. The CDR3 is made up of 15 amino acids. CDR3 sequence reads: CASSLRTGIQETQYF.

The chain has TRBV20-1 and TRBJ2-1; TCRdb's D call, TRBD1, is unchecked because there is no DNA. Germline CDR1 is DFQATT and CDR2 is SNEGSKA (reference sequence). There are 18 residues in the CDR3. CDR3 amino acids: CSATPPRIFRNRNNEQFF.

CDR3 sequence reads: CASSGEEGTEAFF. The rearrangement joins TRBV9 to TRBJ1-1. CDR3 length: 13 amino acids. CDR1 is SGDLS, CDR2 YYNGEE, per germline.

V is TRBV15 and J is TRBJ2-5; TCRdb returns TRBD1, unconfirmable since there is no DNA. The CDR3 has 14 amino acids. Germline V gives CDR1 LNHNV, CDR2 YYDKDF (reference sequence). CDR3 loop: CATSRDASQETQYF.

The V and J genes are TRBV7-8 and TRBJ2-5; checking the TCRdb D call of TRBD1 is not possible without DNA. Germline V gives CDR1 SGHVS, CDR2 FQNEAQ. The CDR3 is made up of 15 amino acids. This CDR3 is CASSLFQGLMETQYF.

The chain uses TRBV7-9 and TRBJ1-2; the D gene TCRdb calls, TRBD1, cannot be checked with no DNA. Germline CDR1 and CDR2: SEHNR and FQNEAQ (reference sequence). The CDR3 loop spans 16 amino acids. The CDR3 sequence: CASSVKDREANYGYTF.

The rearrangement uses TRBV27 and TRBJ2-1; as DNA is missing, the TRBD2 call by TCRdb cannot be tested. This CDR3 has 15 residues. Looked up from germline, CDR1 is MNHEY and CDR2 is SMNVEV (reference sequence). This chain's CDR3 is CAASPRLGDRDEQFF.

The CDR3 loop reads CASAGGLGQFF. The V call is TRBV11-2, the J call TRBJ2-1; TCRdb reports TRBD1, a call that lacks DNA to check it against. Germline V gives CDR1 SGHAT, CDR2 FQNNGV. CDR3 size: 11 residues.

This chain joins TRBV12-3 or TRBV12-4 and TRBJ1-6; TCRdb's D call of TRBD1 is untestable without DNA. The CDR3 runs 15 residues. The CDR3: CASSFVGTGDSPLHF.

The chain combines TRBV5-1 with TRBJ1-1; TCRdb's assignment of TRBD1 cannot be checked, as there is no DNA. Germline CDR1 reads SGHRS; CDR2 reads YFSETQ. This CDR3 is 13 amino acids long. This CDR3 is CASSIAPRDEAFF.

The gene calls are TRBV3-1 and TRBJ1-3. The CDR3 has 15 residues. CDR1 and CDR2 (germline): LGHDT, YNNKEL (reference sequence). CDR3 sequence: CASSRYDSLGNTIYF.

The genes are TRBV3-1 and TRBJ2-2; TCRdb outputs TRBD1, but without DNA this stays unchecked. The CDR3 sequence is 15 residues long. Germline loops: CDR1 LGHDT, CDR2 YNNKEL (reference sequence). The CDR3 sequence is CASSLRTGEAGELFF.

This rearrangement joins TRBV20-1 to TRBJ2-1; the TCRdb D gene call, TRBD1, has no DNA to confirm it. The CDR3 totals 14 residues. Germline values: CDR1 DFQATT, CDR2 SNEGSKA (reference sequence). CDR3 in amino acids: CSAIRGAHYNEQFF.

The chain combines TRBV14 with TRBJ1-1. The CDR3 is made up of 13 amino acids. Per germline, CDR1 SGHDN and CDR2 FVKESK. CDR3: CASSQVLGTVAFF.

J is TRBJ2-3 and V is TRBV3-1. Per the germline V gene, CDR1 is LGHDT and CDR2 is YNNKEL (reference sequence). The CDR3 has 14 amino acids. This chain's CDR3 is CASSQDYRTDTQYF.

V gene TRBV7-9 combines with J gene TRBJ2-1; TCRdb selects TRBD1, and the lack of DNA leaves this call unchecked. This CDR3 is 12 amino acids long. Germline CDR1 and CDR2: SEHNR and FQNEAQ (reference sequence). CDR3 amino acids: CASSPWAEGQFF.

The rearrangement links TRBV19 to TRBJ2-2; TCRdb's assignment of TRBD1 cannot be checked, as there is no DNA. CDR1 is LNHDA, CDR2 SQIVND, per germline (reference sequence). This CDR3 is 14 amino acids long. This CDR3 is CASTRTGVTGELFF.

The chain couples TRBV5-1 to TRBJ2-2. The CDR3 length is 16 residues. The germline gives CDR1 SGHRS, CDR2 YFSETQ. CDR3 sequence reads: CASSLISLGNTGELFF.

This rearrangement joins TRBV24-1 to TRBJ2-1; TCRdb's D call of TRBD2 is untestable without DNA. CDR1 is KGHDR, CDR2 SFDVKD, per germline. CDR3 length: 15 residues. CDR3 region: CATGWGSGSKIEQFF.

The rearrangement joins TRBV25-1 to TRBJ2-1. This CDR3 is 16 amino acids long. CDR1 and CDR2 from the germline V gene are MGHDK and SYGVNS. The CDR3 sequence: CASSDSRRPSYNEQFF.

The chain recombines TRBV14 with TRBJ1-3. CDR1 SGHDN and CDR2 FVKESK come from the germline V gene. The CDR3 runs to 15 residues. CDR3 region: CASRRAGLSGNTIYF.

This chain uses TRBV7-3 with TRBJ2-1; the TCRdb D gene call, TRBD1, has no DNA to confirm it. The CDR3 extends over 16 amino acids. Germline lookup yields CDR1 SGHTA and CDR2 FQGTGA. The CDR3 loop is CASSLEVGTAYNEQFF.

The rearrangement joins TRBV4-2 to TRBJ1-4; TCRdb proposes TRBD1, but this gene call is untestable without DNA. The CDR3 runs to 16 residues. Germline V gene data show CDR1 as LGHNA and CDR2 as YNFKEQ. The CDR3: CASLGRGFATNEKLFF.

The chain carries TRBV5-1 and TRBJ2-7. Germline CDR1 reads SGHRS; CDR2 reads YFSETQ. The CDR3 is 15 amino acids. The CDR3 is CASSWAQGSTYEQYF.

The rearrangement links TRBV6-1 to TRBJ2-2; the D call from TCRdb, TRBD2, cannot be confirmed without DNA. This CDR3 has 18 amino acids. Germline V gene data show CDR1 as MNHNS and CDR2 as SASEGT. The CDR3 reads CASSEAPPSGRPPGELFF.

The rearrangement joins TRBV5-1 to TRBJ1-2; no DNA is available, so the TRBD1 call from TCRdb remains unchecked. The CDR3 extends over 14 amino acids. The V gene's germline CDR1 is SGHRS and CDR2 YFSETQ. The CDR3 sequence: CASRSNRVVSGYTF. The variable domain in full, with the rest retrieved from reference TRBV5-1 and TRBJ1-2, is KAGVTQTPRYLIKTRGQQVTLSCSPISGHRSVSWYQQTPGQGLQFLFEYFSETQRNKGNFPGRFSGRQFSNSRSEMNVSTLELGDSALYLCASRSNRVVSGYTFGSGTRLTVV.

J is TRBJ2-2 and V is TRBV28; the D gene TCRdb calls, TRBD2, cannot be checked with no DNA. CDR3 size: 15 residues. Germline V gene lookup returns CDR1 MDHEN and CDR2 SYDVKM. CDR3 region: CASSLGGTSIGELFF.

The genes are TRBV12-3 or TRBV12-4 and TRBJ1-1; the TRBD1 assignment by TCRdb is unverifiable without DNA. CDR3 size: 17 residues. The CDR3 spells CASSSGQGDGFGSEAFF.

The V and J genes are TRBV29-1 and TRBJ1-6. Germline loops: CDR1 SQVTM, CDR2 ANQGSEA. CDR3 size: 15 residues. CDR3 protein: CSATIGGQINSPLHF. Supplemented by reference TRBV29-1 and TRBJ1-6, the full variable domain reads SAVISQKPSRDICQRGTSLTIQCQVDSQVTMMFWYRQQPGQSLTLIATANQGSEATYESGFVIDKFPISRPNLTFSTLTVSNMSPEDSSIYLCSATIGGQINSPLHFGNGTRLTVT.